These 2 T cell receptor beta chains originate from one sample sequenced in a study of identical twins. TCRdb fed the 5' RACE reads into MiXCR, producing one record per CDR3 protein. Found here are about 200,000 distinct CDR3 sequences, approximately 15% of them singletons; the top ten hold 40% to 45%. These data are also associated with another study on T cells expressing NK-cell markers.

Sequencing was performed on CD8+ T cells sorted from blood. The source is a young woman in good health.

The chain is built from TRBV12-3 or TRBV12-4 and TRBJ2-7; possibly TRBD2 for D (6 bases). The CDR3 consists of 14 residues. V shed 5 bases and J shed 5 bases, with 16 bases lying between them. The CDR3 DNA reads TGTGCCAGCAGTCTACCGGGACTCATCAACGAGCAGTACTTC. It codes for CASSLPGLINEQYF.

CDR3 in amino acids: CASSERGRYSYEQYF. For the CDR3, the DNA is TGTGCCAGCAGTGAGCGGGGACGGTACTCCTACGAGCAGTACTTC. V usage is TRBV6-1 and J usage is TRBJ2-7, with TRBD2 as a possible D gene (6 bases). Germline V gives CDR1 MNHNS, CDR2 SASEGT. V was shortened by 3 bases and J by 0 bases, with 12 bases between the two germline ends. The CDR3 has 15 amino acids.